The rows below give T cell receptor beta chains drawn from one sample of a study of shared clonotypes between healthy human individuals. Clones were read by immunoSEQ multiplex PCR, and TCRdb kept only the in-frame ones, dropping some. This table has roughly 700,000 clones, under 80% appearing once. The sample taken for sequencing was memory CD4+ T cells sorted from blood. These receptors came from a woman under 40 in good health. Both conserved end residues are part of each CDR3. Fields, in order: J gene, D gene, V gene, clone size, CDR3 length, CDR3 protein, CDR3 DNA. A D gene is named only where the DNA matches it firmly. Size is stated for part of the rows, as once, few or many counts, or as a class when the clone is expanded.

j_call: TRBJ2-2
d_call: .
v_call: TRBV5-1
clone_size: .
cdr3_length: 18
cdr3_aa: CASSLAAGGRGNTGELFF
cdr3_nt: TGCGCCAGCAGCTTGGCCGCGGGTGGTCGGGGGAACACCGGGGAGCTGTTTTTT

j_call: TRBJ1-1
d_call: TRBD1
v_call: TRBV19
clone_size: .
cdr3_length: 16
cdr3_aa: CASTPIGGQKTIEAFF
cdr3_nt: TGTGCCAGTACCCCCATAGGGGGACAGAAAACTATCGAAGCTTTCTTT

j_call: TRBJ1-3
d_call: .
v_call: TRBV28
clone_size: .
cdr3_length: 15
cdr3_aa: CASSLELYSGNTIYF
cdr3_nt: TGTGCCAGCAGTTTAGAGCTCTACTCTGGAAACACCATATATTTT

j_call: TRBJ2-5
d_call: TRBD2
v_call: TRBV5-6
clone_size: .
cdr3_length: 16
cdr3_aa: CASSLAGTTMGETQYF
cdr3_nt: TGTGCCAGCAGCCTGGCCGGGACTACCATGGGGGAGACCCAGTACTTC

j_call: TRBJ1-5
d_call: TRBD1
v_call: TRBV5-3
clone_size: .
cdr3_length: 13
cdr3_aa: CARPGQDVGAQHF
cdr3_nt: TGTGCCAGACCGGGACAGGATGTGGGGGCCCAGCATTTT

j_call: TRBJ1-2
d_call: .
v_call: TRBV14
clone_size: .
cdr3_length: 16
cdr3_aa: CASSQGGRDTRYGYTF
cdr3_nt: TGTGCCAGCAGCCAAGGTGGTCGAGACACGAGATATGGCTACACCTTC

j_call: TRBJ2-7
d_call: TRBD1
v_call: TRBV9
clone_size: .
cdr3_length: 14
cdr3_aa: CASSRRGQGYEQYF
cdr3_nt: TGTGCCAGCTCCCGGCGGGGACAGGGATACGAGCAGTACTTC

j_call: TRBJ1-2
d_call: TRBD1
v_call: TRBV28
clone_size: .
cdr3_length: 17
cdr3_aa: CASSLVVWTGTNYGYTF
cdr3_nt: TGTGCCAGCAGTTTAGTAGTCTGGACAGGGACTAACTATGGCTACACCTTC

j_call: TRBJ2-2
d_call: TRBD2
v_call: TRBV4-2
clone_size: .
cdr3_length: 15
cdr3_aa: CASGSSGTNTGELFF
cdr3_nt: TGTGCCAGCGGGAGTAGCGGGACAAACACCGGGGAGCTGTTTTTT

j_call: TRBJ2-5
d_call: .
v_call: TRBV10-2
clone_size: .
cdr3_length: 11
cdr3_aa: CASSGPETQYF
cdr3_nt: TGCGCCAGCAGTGGTCCCGAGACCCAGTACTTC

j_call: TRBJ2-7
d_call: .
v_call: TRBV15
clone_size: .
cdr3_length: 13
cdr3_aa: CATSPGLGHEQYF
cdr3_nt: TGTGCCACCAGCCCAGGGTTAGGTCACGAGCAGTACTTC

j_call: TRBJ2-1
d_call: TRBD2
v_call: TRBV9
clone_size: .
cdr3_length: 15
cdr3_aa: CASSVGTSGDNEQFF
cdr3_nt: TGTGCCAGCAGCGTTGGGACTAGCGGCGACAATGAGCAGTTCTTC

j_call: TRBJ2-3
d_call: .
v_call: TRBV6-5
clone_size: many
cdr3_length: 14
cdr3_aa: CASSYSTGLRTQYF
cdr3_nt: TGTGCCAGCAGTTACTCCACAGGTCTCCGTACGCAGTATTTT

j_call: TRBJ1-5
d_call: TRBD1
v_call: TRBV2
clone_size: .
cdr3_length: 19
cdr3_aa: CASRPRYLQGAKVHQPQHF
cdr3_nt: TGTGCCAGCAGACCCCGGTATCTCCAGGGGGCGAAGGTGCACCAGCCCCAGCATTTT

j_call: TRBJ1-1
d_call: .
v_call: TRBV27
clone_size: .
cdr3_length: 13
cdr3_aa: CASSLTRKAEAFF
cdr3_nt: TGTGCCAGCAGTTTAACCAGGAAAGCTGAAGCTTTCTTT

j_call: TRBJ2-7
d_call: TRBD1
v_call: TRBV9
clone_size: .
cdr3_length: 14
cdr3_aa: CASSVTGQPREQYF
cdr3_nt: TGTGCCAGCAGCGTCACGGGACAGCCAAGAGAGCAGTACTTC

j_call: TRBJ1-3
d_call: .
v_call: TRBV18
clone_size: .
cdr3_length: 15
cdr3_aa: CASSPSGSTGNTIYF
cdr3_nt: TGTGCCAGCTCACCCTCCGGTTCGACCGGAAACACCATATATTTT

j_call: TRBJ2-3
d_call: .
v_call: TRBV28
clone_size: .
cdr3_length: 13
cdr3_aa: CASRDSHTDTQYF
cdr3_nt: TGTGCCAGCCGGGACTCTCACACAGATACGCAGTATTTT

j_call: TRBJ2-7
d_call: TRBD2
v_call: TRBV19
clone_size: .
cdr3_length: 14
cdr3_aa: CASSAGVGAYEQYF
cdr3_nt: TGTGCCAGTTCGGCGGGAGTAGGGGCCTACGAGCAGTACTTC

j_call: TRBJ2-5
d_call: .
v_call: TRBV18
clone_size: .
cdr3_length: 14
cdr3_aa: CASSPGFLQETQYF
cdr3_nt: TGTGCCAGCTCACCAGGGTTTCTGCAAGAGACCCAGTACTTC

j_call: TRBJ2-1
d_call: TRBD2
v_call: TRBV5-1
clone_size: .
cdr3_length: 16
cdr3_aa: CASRPASGSIHNEQFF
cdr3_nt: TGCGCCAGCAGGCCCGCTAGCGGGAGTATCCACAATGAGCAGTTCTTC

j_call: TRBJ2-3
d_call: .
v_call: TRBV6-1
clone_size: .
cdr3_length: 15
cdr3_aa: CASSTRQVGTDTQYF
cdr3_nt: TGTGCCAGCAGTACCCGACAGGTCGGCACAGATACGCAGTATTTT

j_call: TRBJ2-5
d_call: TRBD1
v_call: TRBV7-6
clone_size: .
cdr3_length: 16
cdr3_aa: CASSSSGQGGQETQYF
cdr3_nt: TGTGCCAGCAGCTCATCGGGACAGGGAGGACAAGAGACCCAGTACTTC

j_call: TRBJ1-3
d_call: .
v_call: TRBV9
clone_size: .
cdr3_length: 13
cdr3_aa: CASSVHSGNTIYF
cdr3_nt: TGTGCCAGCAGCGTTCACTCTGGAAACACCATATATTTT

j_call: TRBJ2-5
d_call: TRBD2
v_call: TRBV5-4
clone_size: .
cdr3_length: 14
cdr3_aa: CASSLAGGRETQYF
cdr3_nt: TGTGCCAGCAGCTTGGCGGGAGGACGAGAGACCCAGTACTTC

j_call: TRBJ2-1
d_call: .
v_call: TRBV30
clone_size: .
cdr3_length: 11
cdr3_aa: CAWNVAVEQFF
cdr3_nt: TGTGCCTGGAATGTAGCGGTTGAGCAGTTCTTC

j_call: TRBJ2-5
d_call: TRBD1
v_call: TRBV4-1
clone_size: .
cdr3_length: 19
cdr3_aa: CASSQDGPGGQGAQETQYF
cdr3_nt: TGCGCCAGCAGCCAAGACGGTCCGGGTGGACAGGGAGCTCAAGAGACCCAGTACTTC

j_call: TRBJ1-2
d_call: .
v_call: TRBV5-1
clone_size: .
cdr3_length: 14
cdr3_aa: CASSLQEIDYGYTF
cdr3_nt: TGCGCCAGCAGCCTTCAGGAAATCGACTATGGCTACACCTTC

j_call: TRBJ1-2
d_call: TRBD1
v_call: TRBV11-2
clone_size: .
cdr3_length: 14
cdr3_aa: CASRPGQRLFGYTF
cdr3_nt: TGTGCCAGCAGACCGGGACAGCGCTTATTCGGCTACACCTTC

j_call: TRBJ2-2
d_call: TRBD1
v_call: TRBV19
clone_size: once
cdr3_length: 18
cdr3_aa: CASTDPGQPHRRTGELFF
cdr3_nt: TGTGCCAGTACCGACCCGGGACAGCCACATAGGAGGACCGGGGAGCTGTTTTTT

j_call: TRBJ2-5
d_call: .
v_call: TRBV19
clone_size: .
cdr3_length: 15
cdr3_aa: CASSQVDEGPKTQYF
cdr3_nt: TGTGCCAGTAGTCAGGTAGACGAGGGGCCCAAGACCCAGTACTTC

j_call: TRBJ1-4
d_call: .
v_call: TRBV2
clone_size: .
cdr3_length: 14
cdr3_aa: CASRELTRGEKLFF
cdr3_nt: TGTGCCAGCAGAGAATTAACCAGAGGGGAAAAACTGTTTTTT

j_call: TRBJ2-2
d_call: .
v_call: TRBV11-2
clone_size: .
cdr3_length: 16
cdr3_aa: CASSLVPTNPPRELFF
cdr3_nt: TGTGCCAGCAGCTTAGTTCCGACCAACCCACCGAGGGAGCTGTTTTTT

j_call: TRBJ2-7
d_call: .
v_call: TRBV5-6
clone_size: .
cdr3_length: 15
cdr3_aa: CASSFLARSSYEQYF
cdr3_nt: TGTGCCAGCAGCTTCCTAGCGAGGAGCTCCTACGAGCAGTACTTC

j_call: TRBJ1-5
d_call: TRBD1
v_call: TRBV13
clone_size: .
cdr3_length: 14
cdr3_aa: CASSEGTGNQPQHF
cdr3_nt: TGTGCCAGCAGTGAAGGGACAGGGAATCAGCCCCAGCATTTT

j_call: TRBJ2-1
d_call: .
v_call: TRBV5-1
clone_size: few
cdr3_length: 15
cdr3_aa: CASTIDRAGNNEQFF
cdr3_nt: TGCGCCAGCACAATTGACAGGGCGGGAAACAATGAGCAGTTCTTC

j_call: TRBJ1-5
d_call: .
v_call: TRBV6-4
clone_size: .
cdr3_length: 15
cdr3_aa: CASITGPYSNQPQHF
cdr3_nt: TGTGCCAGCATCACCGGGCCTTATAGCAATCAGCCCCAGCATTTT

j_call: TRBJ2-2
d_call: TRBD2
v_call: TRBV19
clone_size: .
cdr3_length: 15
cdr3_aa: CASSSREVLAGELFF
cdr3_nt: TGTGCCAGTAGTAGTCGGGAGGTGTTGGCCGGGGAGCTGTTTTTT

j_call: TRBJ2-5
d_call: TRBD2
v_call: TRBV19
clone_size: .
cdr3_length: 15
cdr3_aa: CASSAQTSGEETQYF
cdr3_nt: TGTGCCAGTAGTGCCCAGACTAGCGGGGAAGAGACCCAGTACTTC

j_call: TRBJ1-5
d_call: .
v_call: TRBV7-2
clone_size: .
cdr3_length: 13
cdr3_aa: CASSLVEDQPQHF
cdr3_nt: TGTGCCAGCAGCTTAGTTGAGGATCAGCCCCAGCATTTT

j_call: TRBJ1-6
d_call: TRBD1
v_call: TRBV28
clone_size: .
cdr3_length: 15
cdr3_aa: CASSFYRGSDSPLHF
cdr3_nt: TGTGCCAGCAGTTTTTACAGGGGGAGCGATTCACCCCTCCACTTT